This TCR beta chain came from a study of blood T cell repertoires in COVID-19. Study-wide background: The samples span acute and convalescent COVID-19 from the United States, Italy and Spain. Nucleic acid was either cDNA or gDNA, and it came from T cells, B-cell-depleted T cells, or PBMCs.

This CDR3 is 18 amino acids long. CDR1 and CDR2 (germline): SGHTA, FQGNSA. V lost 5 bases to trimming and J lost 4 bases; unmatched junction nucleotides: 12. Authors' data handling: Amplification from reference gene primers served as the basis for estimated nucleated cell counts. Clones were sequenced by immunoSEQ multiplex PCR, and TCRdb holds only the in-frame ones, with some missing. The D gene and trimming were derived from the DNA, and the V and J assignments and clone size from that table. The table includes some 87,000 clones, approximately 82% detected once. The sequence derives from a man of 80 years or more with active or convalescent COVID-19. V gene TRBV7-2 combines with J gene TRBJ2-1; TRBD2 matches at 12 bases. Sequenced sample: peripheral blood. CDR3 sequence reads: CASSSLTSGTSGYNEQFF. DNA for the CDR3: TGTGCCAGCAGCAGCCTCACCTCCGGGACTAGCGGGTACAATGAGCAGTTCTTC.